This TCR beta chain came from a study of blood T cell repertoires in COVID-19. The age range of participants was about 18 to 90 years, with residence in under 25 US areas. During the 2 weeks before they entered the study, exposed participants had met someone with a PCR-confirmed or clinician-diagnosed COVID-19 case. Per the study methods: Reference gene primer amplification yielded estimated nucleated cell counts. The data were produced by immunoSEQ multiplex PCR, yet TCRdb's version contains in-frame clones alone and is incomplete. V and J calls and clone size are copied from that table; D and trimming were computed from the DNA. The sample includes roughly 250,000 clones, about 80% of them seen just once. CDR1 LGHDT and CDR2 YNNKEL come from the germline V gene (reference sequence). The CDR3 length is 14 residues. V dropped 6 bases and J dropped 7 bases, with 13 bases sitting between them.

The chain combines TRBV3-1 (or the pseudogene TRBV3-2) with TRBJ1-6; the D is unclear. The sample comprised PBMCs or T cells enriched from blood (not recorded which). This clonotype was obtained from a woman aged 35 to 49 who had been exposed to COVID-19. CDR3 nucleotide sequence: TGTGCCAGCAGATCGCGACTACAGAATTCACCCCTCCACTTT. Residues: CASRSRLQNSPLHF.